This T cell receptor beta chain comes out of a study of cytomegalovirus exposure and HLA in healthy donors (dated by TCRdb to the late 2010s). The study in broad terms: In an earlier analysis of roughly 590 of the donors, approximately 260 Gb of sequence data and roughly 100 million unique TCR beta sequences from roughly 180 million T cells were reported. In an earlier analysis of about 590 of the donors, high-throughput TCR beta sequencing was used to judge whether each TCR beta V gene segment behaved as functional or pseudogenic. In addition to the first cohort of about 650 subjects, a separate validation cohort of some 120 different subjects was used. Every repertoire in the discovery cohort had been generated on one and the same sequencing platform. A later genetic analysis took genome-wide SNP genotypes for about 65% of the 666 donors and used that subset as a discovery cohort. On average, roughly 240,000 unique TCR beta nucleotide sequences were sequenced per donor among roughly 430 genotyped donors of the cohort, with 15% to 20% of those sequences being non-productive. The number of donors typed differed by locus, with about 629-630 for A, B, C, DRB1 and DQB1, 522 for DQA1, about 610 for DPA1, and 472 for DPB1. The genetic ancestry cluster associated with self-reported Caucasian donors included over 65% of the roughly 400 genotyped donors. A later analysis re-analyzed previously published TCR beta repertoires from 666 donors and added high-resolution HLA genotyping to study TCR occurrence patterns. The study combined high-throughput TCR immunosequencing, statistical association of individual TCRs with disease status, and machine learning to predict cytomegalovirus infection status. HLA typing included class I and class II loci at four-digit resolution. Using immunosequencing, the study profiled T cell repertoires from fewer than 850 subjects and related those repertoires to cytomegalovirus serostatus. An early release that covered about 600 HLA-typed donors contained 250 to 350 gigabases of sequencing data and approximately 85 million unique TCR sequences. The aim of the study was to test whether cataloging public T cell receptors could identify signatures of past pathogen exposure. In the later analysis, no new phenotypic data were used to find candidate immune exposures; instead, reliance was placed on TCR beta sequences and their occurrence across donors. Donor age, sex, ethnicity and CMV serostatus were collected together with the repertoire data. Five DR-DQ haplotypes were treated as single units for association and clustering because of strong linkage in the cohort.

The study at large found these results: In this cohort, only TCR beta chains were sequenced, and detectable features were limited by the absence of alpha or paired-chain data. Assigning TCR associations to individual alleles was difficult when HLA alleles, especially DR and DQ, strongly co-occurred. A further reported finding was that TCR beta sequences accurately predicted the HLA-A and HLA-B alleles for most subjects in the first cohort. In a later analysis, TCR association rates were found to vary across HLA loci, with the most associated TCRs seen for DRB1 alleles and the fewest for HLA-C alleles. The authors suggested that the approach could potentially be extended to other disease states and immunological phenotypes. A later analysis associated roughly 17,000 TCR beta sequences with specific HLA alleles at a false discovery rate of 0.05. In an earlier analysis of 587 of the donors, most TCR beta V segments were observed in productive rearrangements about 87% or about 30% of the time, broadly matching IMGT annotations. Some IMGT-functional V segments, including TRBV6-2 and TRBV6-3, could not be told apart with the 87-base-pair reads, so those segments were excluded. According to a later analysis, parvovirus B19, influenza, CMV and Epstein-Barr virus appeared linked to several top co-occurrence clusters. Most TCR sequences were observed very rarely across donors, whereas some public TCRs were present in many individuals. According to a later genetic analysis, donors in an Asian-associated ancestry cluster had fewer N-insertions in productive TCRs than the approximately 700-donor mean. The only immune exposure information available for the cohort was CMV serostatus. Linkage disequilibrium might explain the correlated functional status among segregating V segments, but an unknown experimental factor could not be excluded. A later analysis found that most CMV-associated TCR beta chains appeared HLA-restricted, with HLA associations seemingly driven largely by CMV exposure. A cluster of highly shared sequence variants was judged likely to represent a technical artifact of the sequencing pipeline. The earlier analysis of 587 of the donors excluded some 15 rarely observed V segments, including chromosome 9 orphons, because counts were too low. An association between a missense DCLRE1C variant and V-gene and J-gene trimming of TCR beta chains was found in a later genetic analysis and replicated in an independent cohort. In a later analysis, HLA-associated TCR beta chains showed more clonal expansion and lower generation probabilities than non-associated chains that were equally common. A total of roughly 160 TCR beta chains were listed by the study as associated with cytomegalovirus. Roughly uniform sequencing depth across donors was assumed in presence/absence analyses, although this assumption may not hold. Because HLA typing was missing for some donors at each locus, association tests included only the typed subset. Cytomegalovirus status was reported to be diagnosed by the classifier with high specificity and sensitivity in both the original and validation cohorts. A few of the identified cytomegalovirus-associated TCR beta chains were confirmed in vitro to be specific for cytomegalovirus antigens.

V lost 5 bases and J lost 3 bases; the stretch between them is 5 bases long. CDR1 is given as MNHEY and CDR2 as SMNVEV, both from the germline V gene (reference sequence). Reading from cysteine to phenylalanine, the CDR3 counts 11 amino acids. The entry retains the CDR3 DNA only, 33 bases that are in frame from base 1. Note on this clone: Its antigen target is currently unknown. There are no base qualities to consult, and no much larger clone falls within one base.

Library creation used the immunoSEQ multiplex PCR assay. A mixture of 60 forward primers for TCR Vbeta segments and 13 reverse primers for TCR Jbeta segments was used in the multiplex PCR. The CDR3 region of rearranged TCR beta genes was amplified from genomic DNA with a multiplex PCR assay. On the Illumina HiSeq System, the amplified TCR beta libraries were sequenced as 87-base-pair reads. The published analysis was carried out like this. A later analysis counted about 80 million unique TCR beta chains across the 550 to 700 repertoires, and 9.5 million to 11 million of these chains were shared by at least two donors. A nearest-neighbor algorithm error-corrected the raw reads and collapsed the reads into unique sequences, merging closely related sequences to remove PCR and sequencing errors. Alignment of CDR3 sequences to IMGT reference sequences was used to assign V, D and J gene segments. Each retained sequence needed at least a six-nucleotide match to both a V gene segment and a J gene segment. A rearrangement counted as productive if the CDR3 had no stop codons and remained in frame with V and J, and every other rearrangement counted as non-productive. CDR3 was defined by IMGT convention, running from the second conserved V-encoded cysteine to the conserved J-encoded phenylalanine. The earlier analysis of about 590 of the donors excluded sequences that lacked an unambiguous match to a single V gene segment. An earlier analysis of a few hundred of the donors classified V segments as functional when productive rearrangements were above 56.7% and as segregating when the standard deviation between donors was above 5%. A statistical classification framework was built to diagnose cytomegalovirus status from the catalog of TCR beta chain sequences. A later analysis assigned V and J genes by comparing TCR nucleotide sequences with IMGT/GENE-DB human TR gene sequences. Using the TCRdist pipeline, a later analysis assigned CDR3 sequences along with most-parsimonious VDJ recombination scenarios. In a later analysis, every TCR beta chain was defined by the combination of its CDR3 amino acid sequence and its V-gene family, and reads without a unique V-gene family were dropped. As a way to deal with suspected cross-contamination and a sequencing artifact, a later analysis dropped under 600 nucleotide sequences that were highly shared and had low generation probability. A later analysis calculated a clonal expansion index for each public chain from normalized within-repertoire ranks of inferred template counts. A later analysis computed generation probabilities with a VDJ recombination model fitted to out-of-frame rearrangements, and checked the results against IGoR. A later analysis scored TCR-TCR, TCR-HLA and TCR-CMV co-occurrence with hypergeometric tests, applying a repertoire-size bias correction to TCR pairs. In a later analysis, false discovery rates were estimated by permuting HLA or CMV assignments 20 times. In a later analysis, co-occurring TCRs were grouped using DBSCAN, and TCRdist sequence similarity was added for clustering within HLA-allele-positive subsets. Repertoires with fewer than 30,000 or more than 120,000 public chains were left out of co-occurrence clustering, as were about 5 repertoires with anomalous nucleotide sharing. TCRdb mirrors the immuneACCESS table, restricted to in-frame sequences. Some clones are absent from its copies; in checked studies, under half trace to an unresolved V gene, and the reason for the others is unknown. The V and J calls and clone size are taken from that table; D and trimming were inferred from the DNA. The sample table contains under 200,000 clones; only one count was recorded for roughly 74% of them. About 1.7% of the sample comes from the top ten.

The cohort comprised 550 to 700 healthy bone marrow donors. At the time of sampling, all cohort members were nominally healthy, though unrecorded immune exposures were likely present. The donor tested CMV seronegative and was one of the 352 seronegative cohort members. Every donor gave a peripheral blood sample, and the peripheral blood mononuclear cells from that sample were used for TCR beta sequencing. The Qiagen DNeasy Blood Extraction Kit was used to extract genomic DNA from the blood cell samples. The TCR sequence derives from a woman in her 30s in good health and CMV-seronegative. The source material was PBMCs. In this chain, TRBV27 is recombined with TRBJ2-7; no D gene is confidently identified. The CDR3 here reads CASSSFYEQYF. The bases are TGTGCCAGCAGTAGCTTCTACGAGCAGTACTTC.